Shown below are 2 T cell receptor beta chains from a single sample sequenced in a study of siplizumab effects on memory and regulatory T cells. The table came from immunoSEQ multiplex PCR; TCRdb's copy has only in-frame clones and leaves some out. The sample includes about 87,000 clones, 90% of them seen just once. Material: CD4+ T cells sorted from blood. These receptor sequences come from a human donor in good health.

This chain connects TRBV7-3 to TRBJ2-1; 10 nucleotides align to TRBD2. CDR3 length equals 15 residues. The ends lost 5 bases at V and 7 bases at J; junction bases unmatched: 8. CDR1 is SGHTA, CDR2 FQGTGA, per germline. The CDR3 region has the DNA TGTGCCAGCAGCCCGCTAGCGGGAGTAGGTAATGAGCAGTTCTTC. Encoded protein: CASSPLAGVGNEQFF.

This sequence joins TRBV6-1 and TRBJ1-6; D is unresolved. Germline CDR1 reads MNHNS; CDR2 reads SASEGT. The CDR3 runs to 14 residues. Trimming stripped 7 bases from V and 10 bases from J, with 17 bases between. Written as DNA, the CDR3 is TGTGCCAGCAAATCTCAATTGTTTGGCTCACCCCTCCACTTT. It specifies CASKSQLFGSPLHF.